This T cell receptor beta chain was sequenced during a study of blood T cell repertoires in COVID-19. Study-level background: Donors in the United States, Italy and Spain gave samples during acute or convalescent COVID-19.

Looked up from germline, CDR1 is SGDLS and CDR2 is YYNGEE. The V gene end was trimmed by 0 bases and the J gene end by 1 base; junction bases not matched to a gene: 4. This CDR3 has 16 residues. Study processing details: For nucleated cells, counts were estimated from reference gene primer amplification. Some clones are missing from TCRdb's copy, which holds only in-frame ones; the method was immunoSEQ multiplex PCR. The DNA was the basis for D and trimming; V, J and clone size are from that table. The sample lists about 61,000 clones; about 85% were seen once. The TCR sequence derives from a man in his sixties or seventies with acute or convalescent COVID-19. This chain uses TRBV9 with TRBJ2-1; 7 nucleotides line up with TRBD2. The sample was peripheral blood. CDR3 loop: CASSVEPSGSYNEQFF. The CDR3 nucleotides are TGTGCCAGCAGCGTAGAGCCTAGCGGTTCCTACAATGAGCAGTTCTTC.